This T cell receptor (beta chain) came from a study of blood T cells in healthy people across ages. Study-wide background: Every two T cells gave about one barcoded beta molecule via template switching.

This clonotype was detected only a few times. A second about 6 to 12 cycle PCR used barcoded and J-beta primers. Every cDNA molecule carried a tag from a template-switch adaptor bearing 12 random nucleotides. TCRdb processed the 5' RACE reads anew with MiXCR; each CDR3 protein has one entry. The sample includes over a million distinct CDR3 sequences, less than 50% of them seen just once. J was trimmed by 2 bases and V by 5 bases; bases with no gene match: 4. CDR3 length: 15 residues. Germline V gene data show CDR1 as MNHEY and CDR2 as SMNVEV (reference sequence). This clonotype originated in a woman aged 55-70 years in good health. This rearrangement joins TRBV27 to TRBJ2-1; 9 bases fit TRBD2. What was sequenced was blood. This CDR3 reads CASSELAGTYNEQFF. CDR3 sequence (DNA): TGTGCCAGCAGTGAACTAGCGGGTACCTACAATGAGCAGTTCTTC.